This entry lists 2 T cell receptor beta chains sequenced from one sample in a study of CD8+CD57+ T cells in acquired aplastic anemia. Patients included in sequencing had previously demonstrated CD8+CD57+ cell expansion by flow cytometry. Using genomic DNA as the template, TCR beta VDJ and CDR3 profiling was carried out. Via MiXCR, TCRdb re-called the reads, giving one row per CDR3 protein. Of roughly 200,000 distinct CDR3 sequences detected, 63% appear once; the ten largest clones hold about 42%. Specimen: sorted CD4+, CD8+, or CD8+CD57+ T cells (not recorded which) from PBMCs. These TCRs come from a human donor with aplastic anemia.

Of note for this clonotype: One end of the junction fails to match germline, which may point to a read error. The genes are TRBV25-1 and TRBJ2-2, with TRBD2 as a possible D gene (6 bases). In germline, CDR1 is MGHDK, CDR2 SYGVNS. This CDR3 region has 18 residues. CDR3 in amino acids: CASGMGGVHTSNAGELFF. CDR3 sequence (DNA): TGTGCCAGCGGTATGGGCGGGGTACACACTTCGAACGCCGGGGAGCTGTTTTTT. The full variable domain, its missing parts supplied by reference TRBV25-1 and TRBJ2-2, is EADIYQTPRYLVIGTGKKITLECSQTMGHDKMYWYQQDPGMELHLIHYSYGVNSTEKGDLSSESTVSRIRTEHFPLTLESARPSHTSQYLCASGMGGVHTSNAGELFFGEGSRLTVL.

This clonotype has just a few counts. V is TRBV5-1 and J is TRBJ1-2, with D possibly TRBD1 on 5 matching bases. Trimming took off 4 bases at V and 0 bases at J, with 13 bases between the two ends. This CDR3 contains 15 residues. Germline V gene data show CDR1 as SGHRS and CDR2 as YFSETQ. The CDR3 DNA sequence: TGCGCCAGCAGCATTCAGGGCTCTTCTAACTATGGCTACACCTTC. Translating it yields CASSIQGSSNYGYTF.